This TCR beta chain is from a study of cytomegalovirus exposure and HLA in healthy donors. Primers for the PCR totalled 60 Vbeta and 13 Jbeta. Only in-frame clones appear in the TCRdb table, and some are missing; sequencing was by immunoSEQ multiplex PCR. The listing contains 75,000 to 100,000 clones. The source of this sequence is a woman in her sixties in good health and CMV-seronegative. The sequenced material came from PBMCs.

The CDR3, as DNA: TGTGCCAGCAGTGCCACTGAGTATGAAGCTTTCTTT. Translating it yields CASSATEYEAFF. The chain carries TRBV2 and TRBJ1-1, with D hard to call. The V end lost 4 bases, the J end lost 7 bases, and 10 bases lay between the germline ends. Germline V CDR1 and CDR2: SNHLY, FYNNEI. The CDR3 consists of 12 residues.